Listed below are T cell receptor beta chains from one sample, sequenced in a study of T cells in Graves' hyperthyroidism and ophthalmopathy. TCRdb reprocessed the multiplex PCR reads with MiXCR, giving one entry per CDR3 protein. The sample shows more than 500,000 distinct CDR3 sequences, 46% of them seen only once. The sample consisted of peripheral blood or thyroid tissue (not recorded which). The receptors derive from an adult woman with Graves' disease, either hyperthyroidism or ophthalmopathy (not recorded which). The CDR3 runs from the conserved cysteine through the conserved F or W. Fields, in order: D gene, clone size, J gene, CDR3 length, V gene, CDR3 protein, CDR3 DNA. D genes are given only for firm matches. Rows give clone size only sometimes, using once, few, many, or a class for an expanded clone.

TRBD1 | - | TRBJ2-5 | 14 | TRBV4-2 | CASSTRTGMETQYF | TGTGCCAGCAGCACCCGGACAGGGATGGAGACCCAGTACTTC
- | - | TRBJ2-7 | 13 | TRBV7-9 | CASRANRTGEQYF | TGTGCCAGCCGTGCCAACAGGACCGGCGAGCAGTACTTC
TRBD1 | - | TRBJ2-2 | 19 | TRBV5-6 | CASSSHRDRGVPNTGELFF | TGTGCCAGCAGCTCCCACCGGGACAGGGGGGTTCCGAACACCGGGGAGCTGTTTTTT
- | - | TRBJ2-7 | 12 | TRBV7-8 | CASSGDHWEQYF | TGTGCCAGCAGCGGGGACCACTGGGAGCAGTACTTC
- | - | TRBJ2-7 | 15 | TRBV2 | CASSQVGGGAYEQYF | TGTGCCAGCAGCCAAGTGGGCGGCGGTGCCTACGAGCAGTACTTC
- | few | TRBJ2-7 | 15 | TRBV5-5 | CASSQGPDSTYEQYF | TGCGCCAGCAGCCAGGGCCCCGACAGTACCTACGAGCAGTACTTC
- | - | TRBJ1-6 | 13 | TRBV19 | CASSSYRNSPLHF | TGTGCCAGTAGTAGCTACAGGAATTCACCCCTCCACTTT
- | few | TRBJ1-5 | 14 | TRBV6-1 | CASRWGGGNQPQHF | TGTGCCAGCCGGTGGGGAGGGGGCAATCAGCCCCAGCATTTT
- | - | TRBJ1-1 | 14 | TRBV6-2/TRBV6-3 | CASRNRVGNTEAFF | TGTGCCAGCAGAAACAGGGTTGGGAACACTGAAGCTTTCTTT
- | - | TRBJ2-2 | 14 | TRBV7-9 | CASSATVNTGELFF | TGTGCCAGCAGCGCGACGGTGAACACCGGGGAGCTGTTTTTT
- | - | TRBJ1-4 | 14 | TRBV20-1 | CSARATSGNEKLFF | TGCAGTGCTAGAGCAACTAGCGGGAATGAAAAACTGTTTTTT
- | many | TRBJ1-1 | 13 | TRBV5-8 | CASSVDRPTEAFF | TGTGCCAGCAGCGTGGACAGACCCACTGAAGCTTTCTTT
- | - | TRBJ2-2 | 17 | TRBV2 | CASSPTGISGNTGELFF | TGTGCCAGCAGTCCTACGGGTATCAGTGGAAACACCGGGGAGCTGTTTTTT
- | - | TRBJ2-5 | 15 | TRBV10-3 | CAISLGVLGGETQYF | TGTGCCATCAGTTTGGGGGTCCTCGGAGGGGAGACCCAGTACTTC